One and the same sample provided the 25 T cell receptor beta chains below, sequenced in a study of T cells in Graves' hyperthyroidism and ophthalmopathy. RNA transcripts yielded amplified TCR beta CDR3 regions. During a first-round RT-PCR of the TCR CDR3, the HTBI primer set was used. MiXCR, applied by TCRdb to the multiplex PCR reads, yields one record per CDR3 protein. The data show 500,000 to 650,000 distinct CDR3 sequences, more than 12% seen once. The sequenced sample consisted of blood. Every receptor here comes from a woman aged 50 to 65 with Graves' ophthalmopathy.

This clonotype was counted at least ten times. The rearrangement joins TRBV11-2 to TRBJ2-1, with TRBD2 identical over 8 bases. This CDR3 is 15 amino acids long. The V gene's germline CDR1 is SGHAT and CDR2 FQNNGV. Trimming took 5 bases from V and 7 from J; bases not matched to a gene: 10. The CDR3 region is CASSPLGGRMNEQFF. CDR3 DNA sequence: TGTGCCAGCAGCCCCCTGGGCGGGAGGATGAATGAGCAGTTCTTC.

This chain connects TRBV4-1 to TRBJ1-1; tentatively, D is TRBD1 (5 bases). Trimming shortened V by 0 bases and J by 0 bases, and 14 bases separated the two germline ends. CDR3 length: 17 residues. Germline CDR1 MGHRA, CDR2 YSYEKL. The CDR3 sequence is CASSQENPGRMNTEAFF. The CDR3 nucleotides are TGCGCCAGCAGCCAAGAGAATCCAGGGAGGATGAACACTGAAGCTTTCTTT.

The chain couples TRBV6-1 to TRBJ2-1; D gene uncertain. The germline gives CDR1 MNHNS, CDR2 SASEGT. With 5 bases removed from V and 10 bases from J, the gap between germline ends came to 12 bases. The CDR3 is 12 amino acids. The DNA of the CDR3 is TGTGCCAGCAGTTTCGGAGAAAACGAGCAGTTCTTC. Protein: CASSFGENEQFF.

At least ten counts were recorded for this clonotype. The chain couples TRBV20-1 to TRBJ2-1; the match to TRBD2 covers 8 bases. Germline CDR1 is DFQATT and CDR2 is SNEGSKA (reference sequence). The CDR3 has 15 residues. V shed 5 bases and J 4 bases; nucleotides not matched to a gene: 10. The DNA of the CDR3 is TGCAGTGCTCAACCCGCGGGAGGTAATTACAATGAGCAGTTCTTC. This gives the protein CSAQPAGGNYNEQFF.

This clonotype was recorded at least ten times. J is TRBJ2-3 and V is TRBV27; TRBD1 might be the D (5 bases). From germline, CDR1 is MNHEY and CDR2 SMNVEV (reference sequence). This CDR3 is 16 amino acids long. Trimming removed 6 bases at V and 0 bases at J, with 16 bases between. CDR3 DNA sequence: TGTGCCAGCAGCCCATGGGGCGGCCCAAGCACAGATACGCAGTATTTT. Its protein product is CASSPWGGPSTDTQYF.

This clonotype was recorded at least ten times. This chain joins TRBV2 and TRBJ2-7, with TRBD1 identical over 7 bases. V lost 5 bases to trimming and J lost 3 bases; unmatched junction nucleotides: 4. From germline, CDR1 is SNHLY and CDR2 FYNNEI. The CDR3 covers 13 residues. The CDR3 loop reads CASSQGQVYEQYF. CDR3 DNA sequence: TGTGCCAGCAGTCAAGGACAGGTCTACGAGCAGTACTTC.

There are a few counts of this clonotype. One junction end disagrees with the germline gene, perhaps due to a read error. CDR3 nucleotides: TGTGCTAGCAGCCTAGGGGAAGGCGGCAATGAGCAGTTCTTC. This codes for CASSLGEGGNEQFF. The gene calls are TRBV7-7 and TRBJ2-1, with D tentatively TRBD1 (5 bases). This CDR3 has 14 amino acids. Per germline, CDR1 SSHAT and CDR2 FNYEAQ (reference sequence).

This clonotype was seen at least ten times. This sequence joins TRBV28 and TRBJ1-2; TRBD1 matches 12 bases. Germline CDR1 reads MDHEN; CDR2 reads SYDVKM. V shed 10 bases, J shed 5 bases, and the junction held 20 bases outside the gene matches. The CDR3 has 18 amino acids. As DNA, the CDR3 is TGTGCCACCCTCAGTGCGGGGACAGGGGGCTTCTTTTCATATGGCTACACCTTC. Residues: CATLSAGTGGFFSYGYTF.

This clonotype appeared many times. This rearrangement joins TRBV7-2 to TRBJ2-5, with D unresolved. Trimming left V 4 bases short and J 0 bases short, with 6 bases between. This CDR3 has 13 residues. Germline lookup yields CDR1 SGHTA and CDR2 FQGNSA. The CDR3: CASSSKNQETQYF. As DNA, the CDR3 is TGTGCCAGCAGCTCCAAGAACCAAGAGACCCAGTACTTC.

In its sample, this clonotype was seen a few times. This sequence joins TRBV4-1 and TRBJ1-4; D perhaps matches TRBD1 (6 bases). CDR1 is MGHRA, CDR2 YSYEKL, per germline. Trimming took off 2 bases at V and 8 bases at J, with 15 bases between the two ends. This CDR3 region has 15 residues. The chain's CDR3 is CASSQSPGHLEKLFF. The CDR3 bases are TGCGCCAGCAGCCAATCTCCGGGACATCTGGAAAAACTGTTTTTT.

As concerns this clonotype: Sequence at one end of the junction differs from germline and may be a read error. This sequence joins TRBV29-1 and TRBJ1-1; no clear D. The germline V gene has CDR1 SQVTM and CDR2 ANQGSEA. The CDR3 loop spans 13 amino acids. CDR3 residues: CSVEVQISTEVFF. The CDR3 DNA is TGCAGCGTTGAAGTCCAAATCAGCACTGAAGTTTTCTTT.

This clonotype occurred a few times. Here the CDR3 DNA reads TGTGCCAGCAGCGAGCGCGGGGGCTCCTACGAGCAGTACTTC. Its protein product is CASSERGGSYEQYF. The rearrangement uses TRBV7-3 and TRBJ2-7; 7 bases agree with TRBD2. CDR1 SGHTA and CDR2 FQGTGA come from the germline V gene. Trimming at V came to 5 bases and at J to 0 bases, leaving 4 bases not matched to a gene. The CDR3 has 14 amino acids.

This clonotype was seen more than once but under ten times. V and J are TRBV6-9 and TRBJ1-5, with D uncertain. The CDR3 is 14 amino acids. V was shortened by 3 bases and J by 4 bases, with 10 bases between the two germline ends. Per the germline V gene, CDR1 is MNHGY and CDR2 is SVAAGI. The CDR3: CASSYSKTNQPQHF. The CDR3 DNA is TGTGCCAGCAGTTACTCGAAAACAAATCAGCCCCAGCATTTT.

This clonotype was picked up many times. V gene TRBV20-1 combines with J gene TRBJ2-2; D may be TRBD2 (6 bases). The CDR3 spans 16 residues. The V gene's germline CDR1 is DFQATT and CDR2 SNEGSKA (reference sequence). Deletions cut 3 bases from V and 3 bases from J, with 17 bases between. The CDR3 DNA is TGCAGTGCTAGTCGGCGGGAACGGAGTTACACCGGGGAGCTGTTTTTT. Its protein product is CSASRRERSYTGELFF.

This clonotype has a count of ten or more. The chain carries TRBV7-2 and TRBJ2-1; D not resolved. Germline CDR1 reads SGHTA; CDR2 reads FQGNSA. This CDR3 is built from 14 residues. V dropped 0 bases and J dropped 7 bases, with 10 bases sitting between them. In DNA, the CDR3 is TGTGCCAGCAGCTTAGCGGTAGGCGGTAATGAGCAGTTCTTC. Protein product: CASSLAVGGNEQFF. Full variable domain (outside the CDR3, taken from reference TRBV7-2 and TRBJ2-1): GAGVSQSPSNKVTEKGKDVELRCDPISGHTALYWYRQSLGQGLEFLIYFQGNSAPDKSGLPSDRFSAERTGGSVSTLTIQRTQQEDSAVYLCASSLAVGGNEQFFGPGTRLTVL.

This clonotype appeared many times. The rearrangement uses TRBV10-3 and TRBJ1-1; D may be TRBD1 (6 bases). The germline V and J ends were trimmed by 2 bases and 4 bases, with 11 bases remaining between them. The CDR3 has 14 residues. Germline CDR1 reads ENHRY; CDR2 reads SYGVKD. This CDR3 is CAISEIQGSTEAFF. In nucleotides, the CDR3 is TGTGCCATCAGTGAGATTCAGGGGTCCACTGAAGCTTTCTTT.

This clonotype appeared a few times. The chain carries TRBV6-5 and TRBJ2-2; 13 nucleotides line up with TRBD2. This CDR3 has 19 residues. Germline trimming cut 0 bases from V and 7 bases from J; bases unmatched to any gene: 11. CDR1 is MNHEY and CDR2 is SVGAGI in the germline V gene. This CDR3 reads CASSYSGGGLAGSGGELFF. In DNA, the CDR3 is TGTGCCAGCAGTTACTCGGGAGGGGGACTAGCGGGATCGGGCGGGGAGCTGTTTTTT.

This clonotype has more than one count but fewer than ten. The J gene is TRBJ2-1, the V gene TRBV5-1; 13 positions match TRBD2. The CDR3 has 17 residues. The V gene's germline CDR1 is SGHRS and CDR2 YFSETQ. Trimming cost V 4 bases and J 0 bases; bases outside gene matches: 4. The CDR3 reads CASSPGLAGDSYNEQFF. DNA of the CDR3: TGCGCCAGCAGCCCCGGACTAGCGGGAGACTCCTACAATGAGCAGTTCTTC.

This clonotype was seen only a few times. V gene TRBV24-1 combines with J gene TRBJ1-2; D call uncertain. Germline V lookup: CDR1 KGHDR, CDR2 SFDVKD. Trimming removed 3 bases at V and 3 bases at J, with 13 bases between. The CDR3 is 15 amino acids. CDR3 residues: CATSDDGRGDYGYTF. CDR3 nucleotide sequence: TGTGCCACCAGTGATGACGGACGCGGGGACTATGGCTACACCTTC.

This clonotype showed up just a few times. The chain uses TRBV9 and TRBJ1-3; 7 positions agree with TRBD1. Germline CDR1 SGDLS, CDR2 YYNGEE. There are 17 residues in the CDR3. V shed 0 bases, J shed 3 bases, and the junction held 9 bases outside the gene matches. CDR3 loop: CASSVDAGGAIGNTIYF. In nucleotides, the CDR3 is TGTGCCAGCAGCGTAGACGCAGGGGGTGCGATTGGAAACACCATATATTTT.

This clonotype was recorded at least ten times. The V gene is TRBV7-9, the J gene TRBJ2-7, with D hard to call. Trimming took 7 bases from V and 0 from J, leaving 10 bases between them. CDR1 and CDR2 from the germline V gene are SEHNR and FQNEAQ (reference sequence). The CDR3 spans 13 residues. The CDR3 DNA follows: TGTGCCAGCACGGGCCCTAGCTCCTACGAGCAGTACTTC. It encodes CASTGPSSYEQYF.

This clonotype was seen many times. The rearrangement uses TRBV28 and TRBJ2-2, with unresolved D. The germline V gene has CDR1 MDHEN and CDR2 SYDVKM. V lost 5 bases to trimming and J lost 1 base, with 8 bases between them. The CDR3 is 14 amino acids. The CDR3 DNA reads as TGTGCCAGCAGTCCGGACCTGAACACCGGGGAGCTGTTTTTT. Its protein product is CASSPDLNTGELFF. The full variable domain, completed using reference TRBV28 and TRBJ2-2, is DVKVTQSSRYLVKRTGEKVFLECVQDMDHENMFWYRQDPGLGLRLIYFSYDVKMKEKGDIPEGYSVSREKKERFSLILESASTNQTSMYLCASSPDLNTGELFFGEGSRLTVL.

This clonotype showed up many times. CDR3: CASTPVAGGSQETQYF. The CDR3 DNA reads TGTGCCAGCACTCCAGTAGCGGGAGGGTCCCAAGAGACCCAGTACTTC. The J gene is TRBJ2-5, the V gene TRBV12-3 or TRBV12-4, with TRBD2 matching over 11 bases. CDR3 length: 16 amino acids. The trim removed 7 bases at V and 1 base at J, leaving 8 bases unmatched.

This clonotype came up a few times. The genes are TRBV15 and TRBJ2-7, with a tentative D call TRBD2 (6 bases). V shed 1 base and J shed 1 base, with 8 bases lying between them. CDR1 is LNHNV and CDR2 is YYDKDF in the germline V gene (reference sequence). The CDR3 covers 14 residues. The CDR3 here is CATSRAAGSYEQYF. In DNA, the CDR3 is TGTGCCACCAGCAGAGCGGCGGGATCCTACGAGCAGTACTTC.

This clonotype was recorded many times. The chain carries TRBV7-3 and TRBJ2-1; 7 bases agree with TRBD1. The CDR3 is made up of 19 amino acids. Germline V gene lookup returns CDR1 SGHTA and CDR2 FQGTGA. V dropped 1 base and J dropped 0; count of bases not matched to a gene: 12. Written as DNA, the CDR3 is TGTGCCAGCAGCTTAATGGCAGGGGGTGGGGGCAGCTCCTACAATGAGCAGTTCTTC. Residues: CASSLMAGGGGSSYNEQFF.